These T cell receptor beta chains were read from a single sample in a study of shared clonotypes between healthy human individuals. Some clones are missing from TCRdb's copy, which holds only in-frame ones; the method was immunoSEQ multiplex PCR. In the table there are more than 2 million clones, around 95% of which are singletons. What was sequenced was naive CD8+ T cells from PBMCs. The receptors come from a man between 18 and 29 years old in good health. Some clones in this sample may be carry-over from other donors' samples. Both conserved end residues are part of each CDR3. A D gene is named only where the DNA matches it firmly. Clone size appears in some rows only: once, few, many, or a class for an expanded clone.

clone size: NA; V gene: TRBV5-8; D gene: NA; J gene: TRBJ1-2; CDR3 DNA: TGTGCCAGCAGCTTGGGGACCGCCTCGGGCGGCTACACCTTC; CDR3 protein: CASSLGTASGGYTF
clone size: NA; V gene: TRBV11-2; D gene: TRBD1; J gene: TRBJ2-7; CDR3 DNA: TGTGCCAGCAGCTCCCCCAGGACAGGTACCTACGAGCAGTACTTC; CDR3 protein: CASSSPRTGTYEQYF
clone size: once; V gene: TRBV5-1; D gene: NA; J gene: TRBJ1-2; CDR3 DNA: TGCGCCAGCAGCTTGGACCGCCACTATGGCTACACCTTC; CDR3 protein: CASSLDRHYGYTF
clone size: NA; V gene: TRBV7-8; D gene: TRBD2; J gene: TRBJ2-7; CDR3 DNA: TGTGCCAGCAGCTTGAGGACTAGCGTCTACGAGCAGTACTTC; CDR3 protein: CASSLRTSVYEQYF
clone size: once; V gene: TRBV7-9; D gene: NA; J gene: TRBJ1-2; CDR3 DNA: TGTGCCAGCAGCCCCCGGGAGGGGGTAGACTATGGCTACACCTTC; CDR3 protein: CASSPREGVDYGYTF
clone size: NA; V gene: TRBV7-2; D gene: NA; J gene: TRBJ2-7; CDR3 DNA: TGCTCCACGGGGGACTCCTACGAGCAGTACTTC; CDR3 protein: CSTGDSYEQYF
clone size: NA; V gene: TRBV4-3; D gene: NA; J gene: TRBJ2-7; CDR3 DNA: TGCGCCAGCAGCCAAGAGTGGGGAAGTGTGGGCGGGGCGTCCTACGAGCAGTACTTC; CDR3 protein: CASSQEWGSVGGASYEQYF
clone size: once; V gene: TRBV27; D gene: NA; J gene: TRBJ1-1; CDR3 DNA: TGTGCCAGCAATAATTCGTCCGCTTCGAACACTGAAGCTTTCTTT; CDR3 protein: CASNNSSASNTEAFF
clone size: once; V gene: TRBV29-1; D gene: NA; J gene: TRBJ2-3; CDR3 DNA: TGCAGCGTTGACAGGACTAGCACAGATACGCAGTATTTT; CDR3 protein: CSVDRTSTDTQYF
clone size: NA; V gene: TRBV28; D gene: TRBD1; J gene: TRBJ2-7; CDR3 DNA: TGTGCCAGCCAGAGGGGGCCCTACGAGCAGTACTTC; CDR3 protein: CASQRGPYEQYF
clone size: NA; V gene: TRBV7-2; D gene: NA; J gene: TRBJ2-1; CDR3 DNA: TGTGCCAGCAGCTTAGTCGCTAATGAGCAGTTCTTC; CDR3 protein: CASSLVANEQFF
clone size: NA; V gene: TRBV30; D gene: NA; J gene: TRBJ2-1; CDR3 DNA: TGTGCCTGGAGTTCCGGACCCTACAATGAGCAGTTCTTC; CDR3 protein: CAWSSGPYNEQFF
clone size: NA; V gene: TRBV10-1; D gene: NA; J gene: TRBJ2-7; CDR3 DNA: TGCGCCAGCAGTTTGGCAAGGGAAAGGATGGGTTTC; CDR3 protein: CASSLARERMGF
clone size: NA; V gene: TRBV11-2; D gene: NA; J gene: TRBJ1-1; CDR3 DNA: TGTGCCAGCAGCTTAGTATCCCGGCCAGGTCCGGAAGCTTTCTTT; CDR3 protein: CASSLVSRPGPEAFF
clone size: NA; V gene: TRBV28; D gene: NA; J gene: TRBJ2-3; CDR3 DNA: TGTGCCAGCACCCTTCTAAGAGCCTCTAGCACAGATACGCAGTATTTT; CDR3 protein: CASTLLRASSTDTQYF
clone size: NA; V gene: TRBV2; D gene: NA; J gene: TRBJ2-1; CDR3 DNA: TGTGCCAGCAGGCCTCATACAGGAATTTACAATGAGCAGTTCTTC; CDR3 protein: CASRPHTGIYNEQFF
clone size: NA; V gene: TRBV15; D gene: TRBD2; J gene: TRBJ2-1; CDR3 DNA: TGTGCCACCAGAACGACTAGCGGGAGGTTGAATGAGCAGTTCTTC; CDR3 protein: CATRTTSGRLNEQFF
clone size: NA; V gene: TRBV6-5; D gene: TRBD1; J gene: TRBJ2-1; CDR3 DNA: TGTGCCAGCAGTGCGGCGGACAGGGTATGGAATGAGCAGTTCTTC; CDR3 protein: CASSAADRVWNEQFF
clone size: NA; V gene: TRBV2; D gene: TRBD1; J gene: TRBJ2-5; CDR3 DNA: TGTGCCAGCAGTGAATATCTCAGGGGGAAACAAGAGACCCAGTACTTC; CDR3 protein: CASSEYLRGKQETQYF
clone size: NA; V gene: TRBV9; D gene: NA; J gene: TRBJ2-6; CDR3 DNA: TGTGCCAGCAGCGTAGAACCTGTGAGCTCTGGGGCCAACGTCCTGACTTTC; CDR3 protein: CASSVEPVSSGANVLTF
clone size: once; V gene: TRBV5-8; D gene: TRBD1; J gene: TRBJ1-1; CDR3 DNA: TGTGCCAGCAACGAACAGGGGACTGAAGCTTTCTTT; CDR3 protein: CASNEQGTEAFF
clone size: NA; V gene: TRBV4-3; D gene: NA; J gene: TRBJ2-3; CDR3 DNA: TGCGCCAGCAGCCAAGATTGGGCGGGAGATACGCAGTATTTT; CDR3 protein: CASSQDWAGDTQYF